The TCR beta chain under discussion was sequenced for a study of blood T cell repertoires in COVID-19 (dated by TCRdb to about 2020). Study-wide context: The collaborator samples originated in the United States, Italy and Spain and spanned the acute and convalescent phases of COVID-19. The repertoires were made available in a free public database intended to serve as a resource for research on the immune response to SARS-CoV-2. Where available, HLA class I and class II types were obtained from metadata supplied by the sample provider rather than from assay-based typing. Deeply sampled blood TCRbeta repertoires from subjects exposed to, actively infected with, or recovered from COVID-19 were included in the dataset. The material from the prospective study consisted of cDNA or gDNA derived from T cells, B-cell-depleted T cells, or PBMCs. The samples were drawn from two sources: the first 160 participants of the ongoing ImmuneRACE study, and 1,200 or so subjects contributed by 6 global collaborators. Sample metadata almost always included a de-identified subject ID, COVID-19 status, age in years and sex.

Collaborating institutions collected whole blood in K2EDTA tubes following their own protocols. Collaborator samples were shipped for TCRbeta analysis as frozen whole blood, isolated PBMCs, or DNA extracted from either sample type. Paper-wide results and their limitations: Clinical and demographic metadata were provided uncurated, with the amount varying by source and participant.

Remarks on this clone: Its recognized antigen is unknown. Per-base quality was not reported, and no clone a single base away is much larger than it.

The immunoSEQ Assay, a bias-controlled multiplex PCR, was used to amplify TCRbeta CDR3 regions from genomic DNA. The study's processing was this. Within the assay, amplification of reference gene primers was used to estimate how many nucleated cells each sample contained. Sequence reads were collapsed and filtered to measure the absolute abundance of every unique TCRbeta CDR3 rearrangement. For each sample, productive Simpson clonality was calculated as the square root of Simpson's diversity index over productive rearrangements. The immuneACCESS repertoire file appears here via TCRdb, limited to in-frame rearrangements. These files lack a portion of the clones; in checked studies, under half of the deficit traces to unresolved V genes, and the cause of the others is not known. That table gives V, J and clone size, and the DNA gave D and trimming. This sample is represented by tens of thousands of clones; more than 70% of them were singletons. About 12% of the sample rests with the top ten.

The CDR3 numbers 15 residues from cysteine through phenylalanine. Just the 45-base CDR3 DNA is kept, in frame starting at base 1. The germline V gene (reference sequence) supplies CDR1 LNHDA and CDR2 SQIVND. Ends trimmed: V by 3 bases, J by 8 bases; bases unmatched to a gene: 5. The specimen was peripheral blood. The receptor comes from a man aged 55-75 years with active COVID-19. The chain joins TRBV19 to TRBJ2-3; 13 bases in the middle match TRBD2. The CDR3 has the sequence CASSIGGLAGVTQYF. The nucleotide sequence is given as TGTGCCAGTAGTATCGGCGGACTAGCGGGAGTTACGCAGTATTTT. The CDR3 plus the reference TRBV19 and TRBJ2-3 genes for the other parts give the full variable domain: DGGITQSPKYLFRKEGQNVTLSCEQNLNHDAMYWYRQDPGQGLRLIYYSQIVNDFQKGDIAEGYSVSREKKESFPLTVTSAQKNPTAFYLCASSIGGLAGVTQYFGPGTRLTVL.